Following are 10 T cell receptor beta chains from one sample sequenced in a study of blood T cell repertoires in COVID-19 (dated by TCRdb to 2019 to 2021). Library generation was performed with the immunoSEQ multiplex PCR assay. TCRdb carries this immuneACCESS record with in-frame sequences only. Its versions omit some clonotypes, under half of them owing to an unresolved V gene in the studies checked, with the rest unexplained. This sample lists roughly 150,000 clones; roughly 90% were detected once. The top ten clones comprise roughly 4% of the sample. What was sequenced was PBMCs or T cells enriched from blood (not recorded which). All receptors derive from a woman in her thirties or forties who had been exposed to COVID-19.

The rearrangement uses TRBV5-4 and TRBJ2-1; D is unresolved. Per germline, CDR1 SGHNT and CDR2 YYREEE (reference sequence). Trimming cost V 3 bases and J 5 bases, with 15 bases left between them. The CDR3 length is 15 residues. Here the CDR3 reads CASSSIAQPNNEQFF. The CDR3 bases are TGTGCCAGCAGCTCGATAGCCCAACCAAACAATGAGCAGTTCTTC.

V usage is TRBV19 and J usage is TRBJ2-1; 7 bases are a match to TRBD2. The germline gives CDR1 LNHDA, CDR2 SQIVND (reference sequence). The CDR3 is made up of 15 amino acids. With 4 bases clipped from V and 0 bases from J, the junction kept 3 bases outside the gene matches. DNA for the CDR3: TGTGCCAGTAGTAGGGAGGGGAGCTCCTACAATGAGCAGTTCTTC. Translation: CASSREGSSYNEQFF.

As DNA, the CDR3 is TGTGCCAGCAGCTCGACATCCTCAGATATAGGGAGATCGACTGAAGCTTTCTTT. Its protein product is CASSSTSSDIGRSTEAFF. The J gene is TRBJ1-1, the V gene TRBV11-2; no definite D call. V was cut by 4 bases and J by 5 bases, with 26 bases left in between. Germline assignment: CDR1 SGHAT and CDR2 FQNNGV. This CDR3 has 18 residues.

J is TRBJ1-5 and V is TRBV9; no clear D gene. The germline V and J ends were trimmed by 3 bases and 0 bases, with 10 bases remaining between them. This CDR3 is built from 15 residues. CDR1 and CDR2 (germline): SGDLS, YYNGEE. CDR3 DNA: TGTGCCAGCAGCGAAACCTCCTATAGCAATCAGCCCCAGCATTTT. This translates into CASSETSYSNQPQHF.

This clone was seen once. The rearrangement links TRBV15 to TRBJ2-1; a weak D match, TRBD1 (5 bases). V was cut by 5 bases and J by 3 bases, with 14 bases left in between. The CDR3 is 15 amino acids. Germline loops: CDR1 LNHNV, CDR2 YYDKDF (reference sequence). The CDR3 DNA follows: TGTGCCACCAGCCCCATGTGGGGCAGCTACAATGAGCAGTTCTTC. Translating gives CATSPMWGSYNEQFF.

The rearrangement joins TRBV5-1 to TRBJ1-1; TRBD1 agrees at 7 bases. Germline V CDR1 and CDR2: SGHRS, YFSETQ. The V segment lost 4 bases and the J segment 4 bases; nucleotides outside the gene matches: 10. The CDR3 runs 15 residues. CDR3 coding DNA: TGCGCCAGCAGCCTACTACAGGGGATGGGCACTGAAGCTTTCTTT. Protein product: CASSLLQGMGTEAFF.

The chain links TRBV10-3 to TRBJ2-7; D gene unclear. Germline lookup yields CDR1 ENHRY and CDR2 SYGVKD. The CDR3 spans 15 residues. Trimming left V 3 bases short and J 0 bases short, with 12 bases between. DNA of the CDR3: TGTGCCATCAGTGAAGTAGCCCTCAGCTCCTACGAGCAGTACTTC. Protein: CAISEVALSSYEQYF.

This chain connects TRBV25-1 to TRBJ1-6; TRBD1 aligns across 8 bases. Per the germline V gene, CDR1 is MGHDK and CDR2 is SYGVNS. This CDR3 spans 15 amino acids. The trim removed 3 bases at V and 8 bases at J, leaving 6 bases unmatched. The CDR3 loop is CASSDQDRGYSPLHF. The CDR3 bases are TGTGCCAGCAGTGACCAAGACAGGGGATATTCACCCCTCCACTTT.

This chain connects TRBV29-1 to TRBJ1-3; D not resolved. Germline CDR1 reads SQVTM; CDR2 reads ANQGSEA. Trimming shortened V by 4 bases and J by 0 bases, and 10 bases separated the two germline ends. The CDR3 totals 14 residues. The CDR3 region has the DNA TGCAGCGTTGTTTCGACATACTCTGGAAACACCATATATTTT. Protein: CSVVSTYSGNTIYF.

This chain connects TRBV29-1 to TRBJ2-3; no definite D call. Germline values: CDR1 SQVTM, CDR2 ANQGSEA. Trimming cost V 5 bases and J 5 bases, with 14 bases left between them. The CDR3 covers 13 residues. The DNA for the CDR3 is TGCAGCGTTCTCAGGTTTTTGGGAGATACGCAGTATTTT. Translating gives CSVLRFLGDTQYF.